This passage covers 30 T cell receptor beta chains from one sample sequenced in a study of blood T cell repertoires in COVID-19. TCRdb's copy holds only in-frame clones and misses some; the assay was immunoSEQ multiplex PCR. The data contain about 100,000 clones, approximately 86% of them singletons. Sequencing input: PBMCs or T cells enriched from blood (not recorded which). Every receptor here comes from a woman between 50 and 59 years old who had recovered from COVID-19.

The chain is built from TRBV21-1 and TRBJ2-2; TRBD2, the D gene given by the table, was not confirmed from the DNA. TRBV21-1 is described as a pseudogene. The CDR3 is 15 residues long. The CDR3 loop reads CASSKGGAEAGELFF. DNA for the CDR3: TGTGCCAGCAGCAAAGGCGGGGCCGAGGCCGGGGAGCTGTTTTTT.

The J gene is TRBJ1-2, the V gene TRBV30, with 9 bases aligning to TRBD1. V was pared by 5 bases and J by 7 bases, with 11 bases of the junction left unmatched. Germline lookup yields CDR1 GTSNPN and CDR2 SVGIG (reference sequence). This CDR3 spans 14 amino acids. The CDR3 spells CAWGGGQGTSGYTF. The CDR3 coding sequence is TGTGCCTGGGGGGGTGGACAGGGGACTTCTGGCTACACCTTC.

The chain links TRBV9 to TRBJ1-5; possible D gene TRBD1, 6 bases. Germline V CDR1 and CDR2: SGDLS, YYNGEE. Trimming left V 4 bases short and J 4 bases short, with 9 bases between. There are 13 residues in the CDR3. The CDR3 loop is CASSTTGNQPQHF. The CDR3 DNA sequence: TGTGCCAGCAGCACTACAGGGAATCAGCCCCAGCATTTT. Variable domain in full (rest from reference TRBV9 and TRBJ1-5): DSGVTQTPKHLITATGQRVTLRCSPRSGDLSVYWYQQSLDQGLQFLIQYYNGEERAKGNILERFSAQQFPDLHSELNLSSLELGDSALYFCASSTTGNQPQHFGDGTRLSIL.

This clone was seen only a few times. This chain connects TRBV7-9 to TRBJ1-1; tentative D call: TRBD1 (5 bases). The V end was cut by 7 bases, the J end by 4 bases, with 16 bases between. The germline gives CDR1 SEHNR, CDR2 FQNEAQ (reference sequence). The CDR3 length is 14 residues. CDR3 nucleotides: TGTGCCAGCAAAGCCCCGACAGATCCCACTGAAGCTTTCTTT. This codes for CASKAPTDPTEAFF.

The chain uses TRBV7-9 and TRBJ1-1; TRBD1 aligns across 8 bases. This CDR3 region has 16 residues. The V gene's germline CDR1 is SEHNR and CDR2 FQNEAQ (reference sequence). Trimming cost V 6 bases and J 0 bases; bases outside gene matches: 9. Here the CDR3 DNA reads TGTGCCAGCAGGTCAGGACAGGGCAACATGAACACTGAAGCTTTCTTT. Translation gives CASRSGQGNMNTEAFF. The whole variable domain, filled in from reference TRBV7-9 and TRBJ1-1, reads DTGVSQNPRHKITKRGQNVTFRCDPISEHNRLYWYRQTLGQGPEFLTYFQNEAQLEKSRLLSDRFSAERPKGSFSTLEIQRTEQGDSAMYLCASRSGQGNMNTEAFFGQGTRLTVV.

CDR3 in amino acids: CASSLAEGTEAFF. CDR3 nucleotide sequence: TGTGCCAGCAGCTTAGCGGAGGGCACTGAAGCTTTCTTT. V is TRBV7-6 and J is TRBJ1-1, with D unclear. The CDR3 has 13 amino acids. Germline loops: CDR1 SGHVS, CDR2 FNYEAQ. V was pared by 0 bases and J by 4 bases, with 6 bases between.

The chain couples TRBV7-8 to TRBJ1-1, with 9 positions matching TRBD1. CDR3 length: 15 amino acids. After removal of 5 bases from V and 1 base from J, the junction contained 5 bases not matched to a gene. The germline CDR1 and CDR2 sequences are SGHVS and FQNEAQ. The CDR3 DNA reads TGTGCCAGCAGCGGGAGGACAGGGGCGAACACTGAAGCTTTCTTT. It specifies CASSGRTGANTEAFF.

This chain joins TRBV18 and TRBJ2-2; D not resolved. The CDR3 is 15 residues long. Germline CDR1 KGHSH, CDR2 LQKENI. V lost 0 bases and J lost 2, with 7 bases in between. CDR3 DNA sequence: TGTGCCAGCTCACCACCGTATAATAACACCGGGGAGCTGTTTTTT. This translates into CASSPPYNNTGELFF. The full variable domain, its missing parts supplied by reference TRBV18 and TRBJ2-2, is NAGVMQNPRHLVRRRGQEARLRCSPMKGHSHVYWYRQLPEEGLKFMVYLQKENIIDESGMPKERFSAEFPKEGPSILRIQQVVRGDSAAYFCASSPPYNNTGELFFGEGSRLTVL.

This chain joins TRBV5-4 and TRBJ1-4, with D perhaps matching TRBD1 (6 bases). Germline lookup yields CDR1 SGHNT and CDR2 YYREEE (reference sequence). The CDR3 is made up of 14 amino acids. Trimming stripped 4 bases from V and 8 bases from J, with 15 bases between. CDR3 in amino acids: CASSLNRAQEKLFF. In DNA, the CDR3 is TGTGCCAGCAGCCTAAACAGGGCACAAGAAAAACTGTTTTTT.

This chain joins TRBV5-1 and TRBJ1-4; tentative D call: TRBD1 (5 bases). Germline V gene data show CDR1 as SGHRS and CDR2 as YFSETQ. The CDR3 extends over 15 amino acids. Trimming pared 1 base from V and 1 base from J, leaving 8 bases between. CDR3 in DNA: TGCGCCAGCAGCTTGCAGGGTGTAACTAATGAAAAACTGTTTTTT. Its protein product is CASSLQGVTNEKLFF.

Written as DNA, the CDR3 is TGTGCCAGCAGCGTAGGTCGGGAAGAGACCCAGTACTTC. As protein: CASSVGREETQYF. This chain uses TRBV9 with TRBJ2-5, with unresolved D. Trimming left V 0 bases short and J 3 bases short, with 6 bases between. This CDR3 contains 13 residues. Germline CDR1 is SGDLS and CDR2 is YYNGEE.

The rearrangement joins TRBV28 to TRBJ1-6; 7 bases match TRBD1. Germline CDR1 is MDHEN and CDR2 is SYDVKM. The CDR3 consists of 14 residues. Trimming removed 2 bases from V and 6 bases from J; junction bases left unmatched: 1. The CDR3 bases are TGTGCCAGCAGTTTAGGGGACAGTAATTCACCCCTCCACTTT. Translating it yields CASSLGDSNSPLHF.

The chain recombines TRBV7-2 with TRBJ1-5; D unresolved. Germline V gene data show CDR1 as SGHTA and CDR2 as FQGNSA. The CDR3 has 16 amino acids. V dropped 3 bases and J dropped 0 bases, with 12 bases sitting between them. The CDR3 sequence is CASSLVGGLSNQPQHF. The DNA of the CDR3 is TGTGCCAGCAGCTTGGTCGGCGGGCTTAGCAATCAGCCCCAGCATTTT.

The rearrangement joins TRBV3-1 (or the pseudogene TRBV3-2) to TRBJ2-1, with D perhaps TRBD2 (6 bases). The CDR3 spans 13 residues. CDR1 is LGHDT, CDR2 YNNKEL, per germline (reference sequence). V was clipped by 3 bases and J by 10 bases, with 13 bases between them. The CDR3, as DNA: TGTGCCAGCAGCCACGCGGGGCCGCTCGAGCAGTTCTTC. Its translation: CASSHAGPLEQFF.

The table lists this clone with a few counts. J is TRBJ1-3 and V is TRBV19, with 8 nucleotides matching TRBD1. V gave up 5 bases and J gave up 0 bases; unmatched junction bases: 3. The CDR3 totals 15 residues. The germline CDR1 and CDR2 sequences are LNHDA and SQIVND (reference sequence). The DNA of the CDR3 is TGTGCCAGTAGTGGGGGACAGGCCTCTGGAAACACCATATATTTT. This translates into CASSGGQASGNTIYF.

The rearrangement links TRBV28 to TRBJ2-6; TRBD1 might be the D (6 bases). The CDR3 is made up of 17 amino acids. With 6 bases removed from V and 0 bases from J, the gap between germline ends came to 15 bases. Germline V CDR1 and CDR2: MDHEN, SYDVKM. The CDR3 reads CASRAGTPSSGANVLTF. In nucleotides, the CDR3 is TGTGCCAGCAGAGCCGGGACACCGAGCTCTGGGGCCAACGTCCTGACTTTC. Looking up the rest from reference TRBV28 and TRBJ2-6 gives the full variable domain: DVKVTQSSRYLVKRTGEKVFLECVQDMDHENMFWYRQDPGLGLRLIYFSYDVKMKEKGDIPEGYSVSREKKERFSLILESASTNQTSMYLCASRAGTPSSGANVLTFGAGSRLTVL.

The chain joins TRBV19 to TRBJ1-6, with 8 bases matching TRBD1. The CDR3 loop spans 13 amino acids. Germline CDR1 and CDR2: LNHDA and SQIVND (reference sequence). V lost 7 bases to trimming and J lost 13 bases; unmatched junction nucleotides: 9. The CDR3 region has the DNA TGTGCCAGTAAGGGACAGGTATCGAGTCCCCTCCACTTT. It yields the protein CASKGQVSSPLHF.

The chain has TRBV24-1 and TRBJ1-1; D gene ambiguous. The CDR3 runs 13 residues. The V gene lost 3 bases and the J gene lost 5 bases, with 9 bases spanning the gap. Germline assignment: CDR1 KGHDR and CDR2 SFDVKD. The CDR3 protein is CATSDPPGTEAFF. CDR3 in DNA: TGTGCCACCAGTGATCCACCGGGAACTGAAGCTTTCTTT.

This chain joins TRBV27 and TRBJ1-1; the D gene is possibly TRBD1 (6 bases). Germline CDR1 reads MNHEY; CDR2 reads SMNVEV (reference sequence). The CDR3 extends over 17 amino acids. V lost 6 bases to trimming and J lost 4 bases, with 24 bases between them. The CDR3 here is CASSSWRRGAKSTEAFF. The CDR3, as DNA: TGTGCCAGCAGCTCCTGGCGGCGGGGGGCCAAGAGCACTGAAGCTTTCTTT.

CDR3 nucleotides: TGTGCCAGCCTGGGGGGAAACACCGGGGAGCTGTTTTTT. It codes for CASLGGNTGELFF. The chain carries TRBV28 and TRBJ2-2; D perhaps matches TRBD2 (6 bases). Between the trimmed V and J ends, which lost 8 bases and 2 bases, there was a span of 9 bases. Looked up from germline, CDR1 is MDHEN and CDR2 is SYDVKM. CDR3 length: 13 amino acids.

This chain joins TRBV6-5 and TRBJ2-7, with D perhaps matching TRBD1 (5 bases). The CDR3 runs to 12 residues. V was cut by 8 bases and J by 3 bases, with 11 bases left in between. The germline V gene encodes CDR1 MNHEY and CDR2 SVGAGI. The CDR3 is CASLTENYEQYF. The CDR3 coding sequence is TGTGCCAGCTTGACAGAGAACTACGAGCAGTACTTC.

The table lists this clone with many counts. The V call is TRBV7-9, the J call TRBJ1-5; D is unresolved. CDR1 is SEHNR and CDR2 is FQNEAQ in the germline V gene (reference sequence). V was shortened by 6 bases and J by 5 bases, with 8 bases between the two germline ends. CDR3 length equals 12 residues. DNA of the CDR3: TGTGCCAGCAGTCGCCAGGATCAGCCCCAGCATTTT. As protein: CASSRQDQPQHF.

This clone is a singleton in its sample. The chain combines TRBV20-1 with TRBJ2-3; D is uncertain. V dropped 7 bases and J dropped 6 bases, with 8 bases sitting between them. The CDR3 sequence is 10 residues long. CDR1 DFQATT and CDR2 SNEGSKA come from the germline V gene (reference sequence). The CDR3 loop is CSVYWDTQYF. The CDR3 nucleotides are TGCAGTGTCTACTGGGATACGCAGTATTTT.

This chain's CDR3 is CASSPQPSGGGPGELFF. CDR3 nucleotide sequence: TGCGCCAGCAGCCCACAACCTAGCGGAGGGGGGCCCGGGGAGCTGTTTTTT. The rearrangement uses TRBV5-1 and TRBJ2-2; tentatively, D is TRBD2 (7 bases). V was pared by 4 bases and J by 6 bases, with 22 bases between. The CDR3 is made up of 17 amino acids. CDR1 and CDR2 from the germline V gene are SGHRS and YFSETQ.

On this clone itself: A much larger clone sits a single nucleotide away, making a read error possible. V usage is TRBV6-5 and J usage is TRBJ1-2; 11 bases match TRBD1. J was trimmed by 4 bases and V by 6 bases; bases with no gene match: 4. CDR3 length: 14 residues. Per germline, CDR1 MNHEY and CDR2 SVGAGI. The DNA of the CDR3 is TGTGCCAGCAGATCAGGGACAGGGGGCTATGGCTACACCTTC. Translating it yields CASRSGTGGYGYTF.

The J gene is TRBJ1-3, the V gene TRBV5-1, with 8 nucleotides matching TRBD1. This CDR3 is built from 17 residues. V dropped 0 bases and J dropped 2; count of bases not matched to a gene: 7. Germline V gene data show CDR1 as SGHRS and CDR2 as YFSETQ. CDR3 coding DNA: TGCGCCAGCAGCTTGGGGACAGGGCTCCGAGCTGGAAACACCATATATTTT. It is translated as CASSLGTGLRAGNTIYF.

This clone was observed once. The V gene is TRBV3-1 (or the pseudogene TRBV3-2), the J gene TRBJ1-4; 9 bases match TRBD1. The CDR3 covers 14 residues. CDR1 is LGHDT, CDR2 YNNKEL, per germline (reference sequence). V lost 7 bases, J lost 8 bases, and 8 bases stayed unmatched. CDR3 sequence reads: CASTLGTGNEKLFF. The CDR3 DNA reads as TGTGCCAGCACCCTGGGGACAGGGAACGAAAAACTGTTTTTT.

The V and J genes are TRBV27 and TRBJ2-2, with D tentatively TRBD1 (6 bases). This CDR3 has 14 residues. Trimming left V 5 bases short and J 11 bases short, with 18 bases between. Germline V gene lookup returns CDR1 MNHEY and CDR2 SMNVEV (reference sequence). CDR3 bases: TGTGCCAGCAGTCTATTTAAACAGGGAAGAGAGCTGTTTTTT. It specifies CASSLFKQGRELFF.

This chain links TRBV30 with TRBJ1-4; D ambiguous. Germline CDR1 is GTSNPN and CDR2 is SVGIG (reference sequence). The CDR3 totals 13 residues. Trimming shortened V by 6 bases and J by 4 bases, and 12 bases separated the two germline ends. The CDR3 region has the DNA TGTGCCTGCGATGACTTGGGTAATGAAAAACTGTTTTTT. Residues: CACDDLGNEKLFF.

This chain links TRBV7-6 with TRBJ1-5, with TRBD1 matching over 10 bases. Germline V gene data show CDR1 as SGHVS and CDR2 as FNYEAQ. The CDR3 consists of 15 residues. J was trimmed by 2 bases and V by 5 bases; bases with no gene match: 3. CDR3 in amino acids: CASSRGQGRNQPQHF. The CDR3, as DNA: TGTGCCAGCAGCCGGGGACAGGGGCGCAATCAGCCCCAGCATTTT.